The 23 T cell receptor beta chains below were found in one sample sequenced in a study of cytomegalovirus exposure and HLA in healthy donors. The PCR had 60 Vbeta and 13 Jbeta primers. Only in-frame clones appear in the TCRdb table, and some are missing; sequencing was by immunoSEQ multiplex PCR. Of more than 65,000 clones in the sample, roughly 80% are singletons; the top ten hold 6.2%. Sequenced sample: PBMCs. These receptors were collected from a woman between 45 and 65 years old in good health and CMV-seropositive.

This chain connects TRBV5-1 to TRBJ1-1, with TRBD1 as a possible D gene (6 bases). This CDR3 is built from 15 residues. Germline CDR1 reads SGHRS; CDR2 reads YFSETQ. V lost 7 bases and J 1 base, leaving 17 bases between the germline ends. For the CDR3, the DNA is TGCGCCAGCCGAATACAGGGATTGGGGAACACTGAAGCTTTCTTT. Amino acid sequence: CASRIQGLGNTEAFF.

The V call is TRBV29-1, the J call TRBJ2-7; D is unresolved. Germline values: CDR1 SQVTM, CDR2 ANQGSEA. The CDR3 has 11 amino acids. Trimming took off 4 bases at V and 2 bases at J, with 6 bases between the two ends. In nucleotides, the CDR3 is TGCAGCGTTGGTCAGACCTACGAGCAGTACTTC. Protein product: CSVGQTYEQYF.

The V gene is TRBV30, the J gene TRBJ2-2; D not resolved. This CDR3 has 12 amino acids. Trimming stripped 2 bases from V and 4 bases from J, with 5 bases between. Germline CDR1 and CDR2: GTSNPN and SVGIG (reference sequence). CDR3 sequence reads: CAWSSVTGELFF. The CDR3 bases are TGTGCCTGGAGTTCGGTCACCGGGGAGCTGTTTTTT.

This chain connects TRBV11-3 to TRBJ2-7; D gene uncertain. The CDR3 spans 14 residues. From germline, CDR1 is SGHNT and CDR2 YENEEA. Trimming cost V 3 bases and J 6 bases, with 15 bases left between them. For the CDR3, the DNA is TGTGCCAGCAGCTTTGATAATGGGTCGGGCGAGCAGTACTTC. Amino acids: CASSFDNGSGEQYF.

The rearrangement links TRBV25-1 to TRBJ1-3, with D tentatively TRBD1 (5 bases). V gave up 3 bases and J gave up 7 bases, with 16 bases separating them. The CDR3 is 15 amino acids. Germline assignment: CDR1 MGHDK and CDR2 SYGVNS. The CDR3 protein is CASSDPQGGINTIYF. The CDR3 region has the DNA TGTGCCAGCAGTGATCCTCAGGGTGGAATTAACACCATATATTTT.

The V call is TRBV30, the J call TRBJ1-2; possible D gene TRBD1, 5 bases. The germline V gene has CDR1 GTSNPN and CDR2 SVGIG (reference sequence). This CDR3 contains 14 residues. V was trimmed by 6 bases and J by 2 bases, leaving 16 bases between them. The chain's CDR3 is CACYQAKGNYGYTF. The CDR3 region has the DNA TGTGCCTGTTACCAGGCCAAGGGGAACTATGGCTACACCTTC.

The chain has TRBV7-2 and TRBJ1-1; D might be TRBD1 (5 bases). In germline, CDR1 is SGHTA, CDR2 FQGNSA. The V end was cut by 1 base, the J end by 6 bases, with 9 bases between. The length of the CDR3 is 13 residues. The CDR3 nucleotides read TGTGCCAGCAGCTTAGAGGCAGGGCCTGAAGCTTTCTTT. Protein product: CASSLEAGPEAFF.

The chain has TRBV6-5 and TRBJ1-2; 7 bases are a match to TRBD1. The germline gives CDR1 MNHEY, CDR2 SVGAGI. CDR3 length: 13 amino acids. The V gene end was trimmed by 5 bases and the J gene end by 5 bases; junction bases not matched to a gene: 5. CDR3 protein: CASSRQGHYGYTF. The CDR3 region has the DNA TGTGCCAGCAGTCGACAGGGCCATTATGGCTACACCTTC.

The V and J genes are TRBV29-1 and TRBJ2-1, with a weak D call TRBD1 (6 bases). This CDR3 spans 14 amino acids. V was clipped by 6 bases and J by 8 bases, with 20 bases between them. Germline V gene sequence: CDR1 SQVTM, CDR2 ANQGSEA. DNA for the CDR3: TGCAGCGTGGCTAGGCCGCCCAGGGGTGATGAGCAGTTCTTC. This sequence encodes CSVARPPRGDEQFF.

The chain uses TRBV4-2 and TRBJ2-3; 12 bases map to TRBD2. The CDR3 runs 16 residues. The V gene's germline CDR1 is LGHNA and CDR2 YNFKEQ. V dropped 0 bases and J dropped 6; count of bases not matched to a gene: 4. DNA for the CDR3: TGTGCCAGCAGCCAAGACGCTAGCGGGAGGGGGGATACGCAGTATTTT. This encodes CASSQDASGRGDTQYF.

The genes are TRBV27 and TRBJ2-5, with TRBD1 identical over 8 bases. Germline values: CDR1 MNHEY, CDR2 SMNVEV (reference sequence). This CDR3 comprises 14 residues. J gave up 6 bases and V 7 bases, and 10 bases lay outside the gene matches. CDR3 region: CASTKSGGRKTQYF. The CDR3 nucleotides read TGTGCCAGCACTAAATCAGGGGGCCGAAAGACCCAGTACTTC.

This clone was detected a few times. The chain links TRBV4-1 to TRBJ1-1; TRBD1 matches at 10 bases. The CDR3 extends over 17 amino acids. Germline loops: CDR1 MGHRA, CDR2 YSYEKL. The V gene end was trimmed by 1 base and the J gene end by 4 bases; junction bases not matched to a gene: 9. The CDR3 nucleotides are TGCGCCAGCAGCCAAGGACCGGGACAGGGGCCCTTCACTGAAGCTTTCTTT. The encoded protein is CASSQGPGQGPFTEAFF.

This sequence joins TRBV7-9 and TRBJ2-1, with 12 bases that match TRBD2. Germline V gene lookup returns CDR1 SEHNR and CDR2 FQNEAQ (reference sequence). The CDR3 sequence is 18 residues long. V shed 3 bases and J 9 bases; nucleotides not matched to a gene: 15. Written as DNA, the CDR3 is TGTGCCAGCAGCTTCCCCCTAGGACTAGCGGGGTGGTTGGGTGAGCAGTTCTTC. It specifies CASSFPLGLAGWLGEQFF.

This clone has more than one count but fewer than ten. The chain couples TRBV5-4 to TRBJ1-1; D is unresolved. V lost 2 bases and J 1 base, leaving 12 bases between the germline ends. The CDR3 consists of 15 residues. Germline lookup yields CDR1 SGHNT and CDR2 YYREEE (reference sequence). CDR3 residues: CASSLGEPSNTEAFF. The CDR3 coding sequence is TGTGCCAGCAGCTTAGGAGAACCCTCGAACACTGAAGCTTTCTTT.

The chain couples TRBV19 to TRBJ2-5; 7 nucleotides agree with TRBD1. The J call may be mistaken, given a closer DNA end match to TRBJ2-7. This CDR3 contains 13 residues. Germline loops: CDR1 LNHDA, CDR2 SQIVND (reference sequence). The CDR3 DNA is TGTGCCAGTGGGCGACAGGGTTATAACGAGCAGTACTTC. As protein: CASGRQGYNEQYF.

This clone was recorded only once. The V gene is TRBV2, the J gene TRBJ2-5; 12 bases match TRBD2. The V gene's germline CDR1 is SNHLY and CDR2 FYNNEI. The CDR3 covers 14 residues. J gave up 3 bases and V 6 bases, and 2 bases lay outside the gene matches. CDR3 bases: TGTGCCAGCAGCAGGACTAGCGGGAAAGAGACCCAGTACTTC. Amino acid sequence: CASSRTSGKETQYF.

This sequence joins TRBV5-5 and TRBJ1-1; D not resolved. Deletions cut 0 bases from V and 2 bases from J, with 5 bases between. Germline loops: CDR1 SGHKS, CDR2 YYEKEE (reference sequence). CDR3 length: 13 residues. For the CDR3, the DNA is TGTGCCAGCAGCTTGGGTCATAACACTGAAGCTTTCTTT. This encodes CASSLGHNTEAFF.

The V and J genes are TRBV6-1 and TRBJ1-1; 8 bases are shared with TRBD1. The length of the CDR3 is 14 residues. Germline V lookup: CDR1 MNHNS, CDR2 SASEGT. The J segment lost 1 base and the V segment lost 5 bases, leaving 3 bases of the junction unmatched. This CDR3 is CASSLGQANTEAFF. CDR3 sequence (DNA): TGTGCCAGCAGTTTGGGACAGGCGAACACTGAAGCTTTCTTT.

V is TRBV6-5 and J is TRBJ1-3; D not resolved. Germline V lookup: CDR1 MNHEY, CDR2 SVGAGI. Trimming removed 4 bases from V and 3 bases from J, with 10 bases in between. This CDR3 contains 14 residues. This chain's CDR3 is CASSSSGGGNTIYF. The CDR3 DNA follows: TGTGCCAGCAGTTCAAGTGGAGGTGGAAACACCATATATTTT.

The CDR3 DNA sequence: TGTGCCACCAGCAGAGAAAACAGGTTGAACACTGAAGCTTTCTTT. This encodes CATSRENRLNTEAFF. The chain uses TRBV15 and TRBJ1-1; maybe TRBD1 (5 bases). The V and J ends lost 0 bases and 0 bases respectively, with 8 bases between them. Germline CDR1 is LNHNV and CDR2 is YYDKDF (reference sequence). The CDR3 consists of 15 residues.

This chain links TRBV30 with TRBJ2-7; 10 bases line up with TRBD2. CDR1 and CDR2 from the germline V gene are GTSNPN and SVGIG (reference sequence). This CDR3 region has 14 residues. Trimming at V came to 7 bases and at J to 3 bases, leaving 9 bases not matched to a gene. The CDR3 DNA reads TGTGCCTCGCATGGTCTAGCGGGAGACTACGAGCAGTACTTC. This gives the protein CASHGLAGDYEQYF.

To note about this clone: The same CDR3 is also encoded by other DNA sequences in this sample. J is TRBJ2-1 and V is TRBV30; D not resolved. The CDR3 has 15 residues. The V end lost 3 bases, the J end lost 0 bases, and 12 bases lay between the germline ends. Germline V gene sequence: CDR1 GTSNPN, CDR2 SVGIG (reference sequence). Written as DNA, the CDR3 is TGTGCCTGGAGCGAAGGCGGCCGCTCCTACAATGAGCAGTTCTTC. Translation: CAWSEGGRSYNEQFF.

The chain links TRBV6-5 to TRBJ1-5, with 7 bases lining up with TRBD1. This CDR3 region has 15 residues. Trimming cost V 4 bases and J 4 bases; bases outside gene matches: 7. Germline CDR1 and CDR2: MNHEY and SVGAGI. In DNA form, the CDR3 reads TGTGCCAGCAGTTCCGAGGGGGCCCCTAATCAGCCCCAGCATTTT. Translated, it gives CASSSEGAPNQPQHF.